Listed below are T cell receptor delta chains from one sample, sequenced in a study of gammadelta T cells in human blood. TCRdb redid the clone calls on the RT-PCR reads with CATT. This table holds about 740 delta-chain clones, more than 30% found once. The sequencing sample was made of Vgamma9Vdelta2 gamma-delta T cells from infant blood. The receptors here all came from a human donor. CDR3s include the opening cysteine and the closing phenylalanine or tryptophan. A D gene is named only where the DNA matches it firmly. Expanded clones are given a class, and other clones once, few, many or no size at all.

v_call,j_call,clone_size,d_call,cdr3_aa,cdr3_nt
TRDV2,TRDJ3,few,TRDD3,CACDKLGDLGSWDTRQMFF,TGTGCCTGTGACAAACTGGGGGATTTGGGCTCCTGGGACACCCGACAGATGTTTTTC
TRDV2,TRDJ3,large,TRDD3,CACDTLGDTSSWDTRQMFF,TGTGCCTGTGACACCCTGGGGGATACGAGCTCCTGGGACACCCGACAGATGTTTTTC
TRDV2,TRDJ3,large,TRDD3,CACDNWGILSSWDTRQMFF,TGTGCCTGTGACAACTGGGGGATACTCAGCTCCTGGGACACCCGACAGATGTTTTTC
TRDV2,TRDJ3,medium-sized,TRDD3,CACDFLLGDTSPSSWDTRQMFF,TGTGCCTGTGACTTCTTACTGGGGGATACTTCCCCGAGCTCCTGGGACACCCGACAGATGTTTTTC
TRDV2,TRDJ1,large,TRDD3,CACDTVTGGYADTDKLIF,TGTGCCTGTGACACCGTAACTGGGGGATACGCGGACACCGATAAACTCATCTTT
TRDV2,TRDJ3,medium-sized,TRDD3,CACDTVLGDISWDTRQMFF,TGTGCCTGTGACACCGTGCTGGGGGATATCTCCTGGGACACCCGACAGATGTTTTTC
TRDV2,TRDJ3,large,TRDD3,CACDHLGDTVTWDTRQMFF,TGTGCCTGTGACCATTTGGGGGATACTGTCACCTGGGACACCCGACAGATGTTTTTC
TRDV2,TRDJ3,large,TRDD3,CACDLAGGDSSWDTRQMFF,TGTGCCTGTGACCTCGCTGGGGGAGACAGCTCCTGGGACACCCGACAGATGTTTTTC
TRDV2,TRDJ1,-,TRDD3,CACDRGPGDRNTDKLIF,TGTGCCTGTGACAGAGGTCCGGGGGATAGGAACACCGATAAACTCATCTTT
TRDV2,TRDJ2,large,-,CACDTLGVTAQLFF,TGTGCCTGTGACACCTTGGGGGTGACAGCACAACTCTTCTTT
TRDV2,TRDJ3,medium-sized,TRDD3,CACDNTGGYASSWDTRQMFF,TGTGCCTGTGACAATACTGGGGGATACGCGAGCTCCTGGGACACCCGACAGATGTTTTTC
TRDV2,TRDJ3,few,TRDD3,CACDTWGTRSWDTRQMFF,TGTGCCTGTGACACCTGGGGGACCCGCTCCTGGGACACCCGACAGATGTTTTTC
TRDV2,TRDJ3,large,TRDD3,CACDPLLGDTHGSWDTRQMFF,TGTGCCTGTGACCCTTTACTGGGGGATACGCATGGCTCCTGGGACACCCGACAGATGTTTTTC
TRDV2,TRDJ3,large,TRDD3,CACDVLGDSSWDTRQMFF,TGTGCCTGTGACGTACTGGGGGACAGCTCCTGGGACACCCGACAGATGTTTTTC
TRDV2,TRDJ3,few,TRDD3,CACDTREGDTSSWNTRQMFF,TGTGCCTGTGACACCCGGGAGGGGGATACTAGCTCCTGGAACACCCGACAGATGTTTTTC
TRDV2,TRDJ3,-,TRDD3,CACDTVGDTPWDTRQMFF,TGTGCCTGTGACACCGTGGGGGATACTCCCTGGGACACCCGACAGATGTTTTTC
TRDV2,TRDJ2,medium-sized,-,CACDTLGQTAQLFF,TGTGCCTGTGACACCCTGGGGCAGACAGCACAACTCTTCTTT
TRDV2,TRDJ2,large,TRDD3,CACDTWGIAAQLFF,TGTGCCTGTGACACCTGGGGGATAGCAGCACAACTCTTCTTT
TRDV2,TRDJ3,medium-sized,TRDD3,CACDILGDFWDTRQMFF,TGTGCCTGTGACATACTGGGGGATTTTTGGGACACCCGACAGATGTTTTTC
TRDV2,TRDJ3,large,-,CACDTVRDSWDTRQMFF,TGTGCCTGTGACACCGTTCGGGACTCCTGGGACACCCGACAGATGTTTTTC
TRDV2,TRDJ3,medium-sized,TRDD3,CACDTVLGDTSWDTRQMFF,TGTGCCTGTGACACCGTTCTGGGGGATACCTCCTGGGACACCCGACAGATGTTTTTC
TRDV2,TRDJ2,large,TRDD3,CACDKLGDTAQLFF,TGTGCCTGTGACAAACTGGGGGATACAGCACAACTCTTCTTT